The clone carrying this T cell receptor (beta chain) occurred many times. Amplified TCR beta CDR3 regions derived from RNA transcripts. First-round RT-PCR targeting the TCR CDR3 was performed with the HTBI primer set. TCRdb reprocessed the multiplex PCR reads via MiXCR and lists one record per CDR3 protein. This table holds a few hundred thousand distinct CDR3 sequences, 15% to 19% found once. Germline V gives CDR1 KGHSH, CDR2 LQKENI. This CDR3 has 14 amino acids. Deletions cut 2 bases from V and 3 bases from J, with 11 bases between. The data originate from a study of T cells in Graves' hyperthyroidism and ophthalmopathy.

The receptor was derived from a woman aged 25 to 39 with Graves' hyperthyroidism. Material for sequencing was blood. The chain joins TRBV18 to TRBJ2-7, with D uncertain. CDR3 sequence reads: CASSPGVQVYEQYF. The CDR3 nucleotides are TGTGCCAGCTCACCAGGTGTCCAGGTCTACGAGCAGTACTTC.